These 22 T cell receptor beta chains were sequenced from one sample in a study of sequential checkpoint blockade in melanoma. Assay: immunoSEQ multiplex PCR; the TCRdb copy retains only in-frame clones and omits some. The table records about 19,000 clones, over 65% of them present only once. Indicated treatment: randomized to nivolumab then ipilimumab (arm A) or the reverse (arm B). Here the sequenced sample was tumor tissue (inferred from file names), taken from a patient given nivolumab and ipilimumab in sequence. Receptor source: a human donor with melanoma.

The rearrangement uses TRBV6-8 and TRBJ1-1; TRBD1 agrees at 9 bases. The CDR3 has 16 residues. The V gene end was trimmed by 3 bases and the J gene end by 0 bases; junction bases not matched to a gene: 5. Germline CDR1 reads MNHGY; CDR2 reads SAAAGT. The CDR3 DNA reads as TGTGCCAGCAGTTATAGGGGGACAGGGCTGAACACTGAAGCTTTCTTT. Translating gives CASSYRGTGLNTEAFF.

This chain uses TRBV14 with TRBJ2-1; D gene ambiguous. The V gene lost 1 base and the J gene lost 6 bases, with 1 base spanning the gap. The CDR3 sequence is 11 residues long. The V gene's germline CDR1 is SGHDN and CDR2 FVKESK. CDR3 sequence: CASSQGNEQFF. Here the CDR3 DNA reads TGTGCCAGCAGCCAAGGCAATGAGCAGTTCTTC.

The chain uses TRBV5-1 and TRBJ1-4; D uncertain. CDR1 is SGHRS and CDR2 is YFSETQ in the germline V gene. V lost 4 bases and J 8 bases, leaving 18 bases between the germline ends. The CDR3 sequence is 15 residues long. The CDR3 DNA is TGCGCCAGCAGCCGACCGGGAGCCGGAGGGGAAAAACTGTTTTTT. It yields the protein CASSRPGAGGEKLFF.

The chain uses TRBV6-8 and TRBJ2-1, with 14 bases matching TRBD2. Germline assignment: CDR1 MNHGY and CDR2 SAAAGT. The CDR3 is 16 amino acids. V gave up 5 bases and J gave up 12 bases; unmatched junction bases: 12. The CDR3 coding sequence is TGTGCCAGCAGTGCCTCGACTAGCGGGGGGGCCCGCACGCAGTTCTTC. Translated, it gives CASSASTSGGARTQFF.

This clone was seen a few times. The V and J genes are TRBV18 and TRBJ1-1; D unresolved. V lost 1 base, J lost 3 bases, and 6 bases lay in between. The length of the CDR3 is 13 residues. The germline CDR1 and CDR2 sequences are KGHSH and LQKENI. The CDR3, as DNA: TGTGCCAGCTCACCACAGGGAGACACTGAAGCTTTCTTT. Its translation: CASSPQGDTEAFF. Full variable domain (remainder filled in from reference TRBV18 and TRBJ1-1): NAGVMQNPRHLVRRRGQEARLRCSPMKGHSHVYWYRQLPEEGLKFMVYLQKENIIDESGMPKERFSAEFPKEGPSILRIQQVVRGDSAAYFCASSPQGDTEAFFGQGTRLTVV.

The sample holds one count of this clone. The chain is built from TRBV6-7 and TRBJ1-5, with D uncertain. TRBV6-7 is an ORF for which the function is uncertain. V was cut by 6 bases and J by 2 bases, with 11 bases left in between. This CDR3 comprises 14 residues. In DNA form, the CDR3 reads TGTGCCAGCAGCCTGAGGCGGGGCAATCAGCCCCAGCATTTT. The encoded protein is CASSLRRGNQPQHF.

The rearrangement uses TRBV7-2 and TRBJ2-4, with D perhaps TRBD1 or TRBD2 (5 bases each). V shed 2 bases and J shed 7 bases, with 18 bases lying between them. Germline V CDR1 and CDR2: SGHTA, FQGNSA. CDR3 length: 16 amino acids. CDR3 residues: CASSLTRQGRRNIQYF. CDR3 coding DNA: TGTGCCAGCAGCTTAACTAGGCAGGGACGTCGGAACATTCAGTACTTC.

The rearrangement links TRBV29-1 to TRBJ2-3; 10 nucleotides line up with TRBD1. The CDR3 is 15 residues long. Germline V gives CDR1 SQVTM, CDR2 ANQGSEA. V shed 5 bases and J 4 bases; nucleotides not matched to a gene: 9. CDR3 residues: CSVRRGTGVADTQYF. In DNA form, the CDR3 reads TGCAGCGTTAGGAGGGGGACAGGGGTGGCAGATACGCAGTATTTT.

The chain uses TRBV7-5 and TRBJ2-3; the table's D call, TRBD1, was not checked against the DNA. TRBV7-5 is annotated as a pseudogene. The CDR3 totals 15 residues. CDR3 residues: CASSLEDRGRDTQYF. In DNA form, the CDR3 reads TGTGCCAGCAGCTTGGAGGACAGGGGACGAGATACGCAGTATTTT.

The chain combines TRBV5-1 with TRBJ1-1; no clear D. Germline-derived CDR1 and CDR2 are SGHRS and YFSETQ. Deletions cut 0 bases from V and 0 bases from J, with 6 bases between. This CDR3 has 14 amino acids. The CDR3 region is CASSLDSMNTEAFF. The CDR3 DNA reads as TGCGCCAGCAGCTTGGATTCAATGAACACTGAAGCTTTCTTT.

CDR3 sequence reads: CASSRRLAGQETQYF. CDR3 in DNA: TGTGCCAGCAGCCGGAGGCTAGCGGGGCAAGAGACCCAGTACTTC. This rearrangement joins TRBV28 to TRBJ2-5; 9 nucleotides agree with TRBD2. With V trimmed by 6 bases and J by 2 bases, 7 bases remained unmatched. CDR1 is MDHEN, CDR2 SYDVKM, per germline. The CDR3 totals 15 residues.

The CDR3 reads CATSRDGRLSGRQPQHF. Here the CDR3 DNA reads TGTGCCACCAGCAGAGATGGCCGACTCAGCGGCCGCCAGCCCCAGCATTTT. The chain recombines TRBV15 with TRBJ1-5; D unresolved. The V gene's germline CDR1 is LNHNV and CDR2 YYDKDF (reference sequence). The CDR3 extends over 17 amino acids. Trimming removed 0 bases from V and 7 bases from J, with 19 bases in between.

The CDR3, as DNA: TGTGCCTGGACTCACGGACAGGGGGCGGGCGAGCAGTACTTC. This sequence encodes CAWTHGQGAGEQYF. The chain joins TRBV30 to TRBJ2-7; TRBD1 aligns across 11 bases. The CDR3 sequence is 14 residues long. Germline loops: CDR1 GTSNPN, CDR2 SVGIG (reference sequence). Losses at the gene ends were 4 bases for V and 6 bases for J; bases not matched to a gene: 8.

This chain joins TRBV12-5 and TRBJ1-5; D remains ambiguous. The CDR3 is 13 amino acids. The germline V gene encodes CDR1 LGHNT and CDR2 FRNRAP. This CDR3 is CASTLSPNQPQHF. The DNA of the CDR3 is TGTGCCAGCACCCTTTCCCCTAATCAGCCCCAGCATTTT.

This clone was counted only a few times. V usage is TRBV29-1 and J usage is TRBJ2-1; D remains unclear. The CDR3 contains 12 residues. Trimming stripped 6 bases from V and 4 bases from J, with 10 bases between. Germline lookup yields CDR1 SQVTM and CDR2 ANQGSEA. The CDR3 sequence: CSVAPQYNEQFF. The CDR3 DNA sequence: TGCAGCGTCGCCCCGCAGTACAATGAGCAGTTCTTC.

The chain links TRBV10-2 to TRBJ1-3; 8 nucleotides line up with TRBD1. Losses at the gene ends were 7 bases for V and 0 bases for J; bases not matched to a gene: 5. CDR1 and CDR2 from the germline V gene are WSHSY and SAAADI. CDR3 length: 15 amino acids. In nucleotides, the CDR3 is TGCGCCAGCACCGGGACAGGTACCTCTGGAAACACCATATATTTT. The encoded protein is CASTGTGTSGNTIYF.

The chain employs TRBV12-5 and TRBJ2-5, with D perhaps matching TRBD1 (6 bases). Germline loops: CDR1 LGHNT, CDR2 FRNRAP. This CDR3 comprises 12 residues. V lost 0 bases, J lost 10 bases, and 9 bases lay in between. DNA for the CDR3: TGTGCTAGTGGTTTGGTGGCACAGGGCCAGTACTTC. It translates to CASGLVAQGQYF.

This clone was counted a few times. This chain uses TRBV6-8 with TRBJ1-6; D is uncertain. The germline gives CDR1 MNHGY, CDR2 SAAAGT. The CDR3 has 14 residues. Trimming took 6 bases from V and 9 from J, leaving 15 bases between them. CDR3 nucleotide sequence: TGTGCCAGCAGGACGGTGCCCGCGGTTTCACCCCTCCACTTT. It translates to CASRTVPAVSPLHF.

This clone was picked up one time. The chain couples TRBV5-1 to TRBJ1-1; no definite D call. Germline CDR1 and CDR2: SGHRS and YFSETQ. Trimming took off 4 bases at V and 1 base at J, with 11 bases between the two ends. CDR3 length: 14 amino acids. DNA of the CDR3: TGCGCCAGCAGCCGATTGGTAGGGAACACTGAAGCTTTCTTT. Translation: CASSRLVGNTEAFF.

This clone has only a few counts. The V gene is TRBV6-8, the J gene TRBJ1-4; TRBD1 matches 8 bases. Trimming took 6 bases from V and 4 from J; bases not matched to a gene: 7. This CDR3 is 15 amino acids long. The germline V gene has CDR1 MNHGY and CDR2 SAAAGT. CDR3 in amino acids: CASRLDRGSNEKLFF. The CDR3 DNA follows: TGTGCCAGCAGACTAGACAGGGGAAGTAATGAAAAACTGTTTTTT.

This rearrangement joins TRBV30 to TRBJ2-3; a weak D match, TRBD2 (5 bases). The V end was cut by 4 bases, the J end by 2 bases, with 16 bases between. Germline V CDR1 and CDR2: GTSNPN, SVGIG (reference sequence). This CDR3 contains 15 residues. CDR3 sequence reads: CAWMPGPGSTDTQYF. The DNA of the CDR3 is TGTGCCTGGATGCCCGGCCCGGGGTCCACAGATACGCAGTATTTT.

The J gene is TRBJ2-3, the V gene TRBV7-4, with 8 bases fitting TRBD1. The germline CDR1 and CDR2 sequences are SGHVT and SQSDAQ. The V gene end was trimmed by 6 bases and the J gene end by 6 bases; junction bases not matched to a gene: 8. This CDR3 is 14 amino acids long. The CDR3 region is CASSEQGAGDTQYF. CDR3 bases: TGTGCCAGCAGTGAGCAGGGGGCTGGGGATACGCAGTATTTT.